These 16 T cell receptor beta chains came from one sample sequenced in a study of blood T cell repertoires in COVID-19. The assay was immunoSEQ multiplex PCR, and TCRdb's table has in-frame clones only and misses some. The data show about 170,000 clones, with more than 70% seen just once and approximately 19% held by the top ten. Sequences were obtained from peripheral blood. The receptors originated from a woman aged 65 to 85 who had recovered from COVID-19.

This chain uses TRBV30 with TRBJ1-6; 11 bases agree with TRBD1. Germline values: CDR1 GTSNPN, CDR2 SVGIG (reference sequence). With V trimmed by 5 bases and J by 9 bases, 9 bases remained unmatched. CDR3 length: 15 amino acids. The DNA for the CDR3 is TGTGCCTGGGGGCCCAAGGGGACAGGGGGTTCACCCCTCCACTTT. Its protein is CAWGPKGTGGSPLHF.

The CDR3 loop is CASSPEGARLWAQYF. The DNA for the CDR3 is TGTGCCAGCTCACCCGAGGGGGCCCGGTTGTGGGCCCAGTACTTC. The V gene is TRBV18, the J gene TRBJ2-5; 7 bases are shared with TRBD1. This CDR3 comprises 15 residues. Germline trimming cut 3 bases from V and 9 bases from J; bases unmatched to any gene: 13. Germline V gives CDR1 KGHSH, CDR2 LQKENI.

The V gene is TRBV19, the J gene TRBJ2-5, with TRBD2 matching 7 bases. CDR3 length equals 15 residues. Trimming took 4 bases from V and 2 from J; bases not matched to a gene: 7. Germline CDR1 LNHDA, CDR2 SQIVND (reference sequence). This CDR3 is CASSNSAGEQETQYF. For the CDR3, the DNA is TGTGCCAGTAGTAATTCTGCGGGGGAGCAAGAGACCCAGTACTTC. Full variable domain (missing parts from reference TRBV19 and TRBJ2-5): DGGITQSPKYLFRKEGQNVTLSCEQNLNHDAMYWYRQDPGQGLRLIYYSQIVNDFQKGDIAEGYSVSREKKESFPLTVTSAQKNPTAFYLCASSNSAGEQETQYFGPGTRLLVL.

V and J are TRBV19 and TRBJ1-4; a weak D match, TRBD1 (5 bases). This CDR3 is 13 amino acids long. The V end was cut by 7 bases, the J end by 8 bases, with 14 bases between. CDR1 is LNHDA, CDR2 SQIVND, per germline (reference sequence). The CDR3 DNA reads TGTGCCAGTACGGGGGAGGTCGGAGAAAAACTGTTTTTT. Translation gives CASTGEVGEKLFF. Looking up the rest from reference TRBV19 and TRBJ1-4 gives the full variable domain: DGGITQSPKYLFRKEGQNVTLSCEQNLNHDAMYWYRQDPGQGLRLIYYSQIVNDFQKGDIAEGYSVSREKKESFPLTVTSAQKNPTAFYLCASTGEVGEKLFFGSGTQLSVL.

The chain links TRBV7-2 to TRBJ2-7; 10 nucleotides match TRBD1. The CDR3 extends over 15 amino acids. Trimming removed 2 bases from V and 3 bases from J; junction bases left unmatched: 4. The germline V gene has CDR1 SGHTA and CDR2 FQGNSA. The CDR3 is CASSLQGQGGYEQYF. CDR3 sequence (DNA): TGTGCCAGCAGCTTACAAGGACAGGGGGGCTACGAGCAGTACTTC.

This clone was counted between two and nine times. The chain recombines TRBV12-3 or TRBV12-4 with TRBJ2-5, with a tentative D call TRBD2 (7 bases). The CDR3 contains 12 residues. Trimming shortened V by 6 bases and J by 5 bases, and 10 bases separated the two germline ends. CDR3 sequence (DNA): TGTGCCAGCAGGGGGGGGCCGGAGACCCAGTACTTC. This sequence encodes CASRGGPETQYF.

In its sample, this clone was seen a few times. The J gene is TRBJ2-2, the V gene TRBV28; D is uncertain. Germline V gene lookup returns CDR1 MDHEN and CDR2 SYDVKM. With 6 bases removed from V and 5 bases from J, the gap between germline ends came to 16 bases. CDR3 size: 15 residues. CDR3 amino acids: CASSPRPYGTGELFF. DNA for the CDR3: TGTGCCAGCAGCCCCAGGCCGTATGGGACCGGGGAGCTGTTTTTT.

The chain recombines TRBV4-2 with TRBJ2-5; 7 positions agree with TRBD2. J was trimmed by 2 bases and V by 4 bases; bases with no gene match: 10. The CDR3 length is 16 residues. The germline gives CDR1 LGHNA, CDR2 YNFKEQ. CDR3 DNA: TGTGCCAGCAGCCCCCTGGCCCGCGGGGGACAAGAGACCCAGTACTTC. Amino acid sequence: CASSPLARGGQETQYF.

The sample holds one count of this clone. The rearrangement joins TRBV18 to TRBJ1-1; TRBD1 might be the D (6 bases). V was shortened by 3 bases and J by 4 bases, with 12 bases between the two germline ends. Germline CDR1 and CDR2: KGHSH and LQKENI. The CDR3 is made up of 14 amino acids. CDR3 sequence: CASSPGGLGTEAFF. CDR3 coding DNA: TGTGCCAGCTCACCGGGGGGGCTTGGCACTGAAGCTTTCTTT. Supplemented by reference TRBV18 and TRBJ1-1, the full variable domain reads NAGVMQNPRHLVRRRGQEARLRCSPMKGHSHVYWYRQLPEEGLKFMVYLQKENIIDESGMPKERFSAEFPKEGPSILRIQQVVRGDSAAYFCASSPGGLGTEAFFGQGTRLTVV.

J is TRBJ1-3 and V is TRBV7-3, with D tentatively TRBD1 (6 bases). Deletions cut 2 bases from V and 2 bases from J, with 10 bases between. The germline gives CDR1 SGHTA, CDR2 FQGTGA. The CDR3 runs 15 residues. The CDR3 loop is CASSLGRTAGNTIYF. CDR3 DNA sequence: TGTGCCAGCAGCTTAGGGCGGACAGCTGGAAACACCATATATTTT.

This clone was counted once. The rearrangement joins TRBV7-3 to TRBJ2-7; 8 bases line up with TRBD1. Germline values: CDR1 SGHTA, CDR2 FQGTGA. The CDR3 extends over 14 amino acids. Unmatched junction bases numbered 7, after V lost 4 bases and J lost 5 bases. The CDR3 loop is CASSWGQGADEQYF. The CDR3 nucleotides read TGTGCCAGCAGCTGGGGGCAGGGGGCGGACGAGCAGTACTTC. The whole variable domain, filled in from reference TRBV7-3 and TRBJ2-7, reads GAGVSQTPSNKVTEKGKYVELRCDPISGHTALYWYRQSLGQGPEFLIYFQGTGAADDSGLPNDRFFAVRPEGSVSTLKIQRTERGDSAVYLCASSWGQGADEQYFGPGTRLTVT.

The chain uses TRBV10-3 and TRBJ2-1; D gene unclear. Germline V gene lookup returns CDR1 ENHRY and CDR2 SYGVKD. The CDR3 runs 15 residues. The V and J ends lost 4 bases and 0 bases respectively, with 10 bases between them. The CDR3 region is CAISATVSSYNEQFF. The CDR3 nucleotides read TGTGCCATCAGTGCGACTGTGAGCTCCTACAATGAGCAGTTCTTC.

This chain uses TRBV27 with TRBJ2-1; D not resolved. This CDR3 has 16 amino acids. V was clipped by 0 bases and J by 3 bases, with 12 bases between them. The V gene's germline CDR1 is MNHEY and CDR2 SMNVEV (reference sequence). This CDR3 is CASSLSGYQVYNEQFF. The CDR3 DNA is TGTGCCAGCAGTTTATCGGGCTACCAAGTCTACAATGAGCAGTTCTTC.

V gene TRBV20-1 combines with J gene TRBJ2-1; 9 bases map to TRBD2. V lost 3 bases, J lost 4 bases, and 4 bases stayed unmatched. CDR3 length: 14 amino acids. Germline V gene lookup returns CDR1 DFQATT and CDR2 SNEGSKA (reference sequence). For the CDR3, the DNA is TGCAGTGCTAGTGCGAGCGGGGGGTACAATGAGCAGTTCTTC. Translated: CSASASGGYNEQFF.

This clone was counted between two and nine times. The chain carries TRBV28 and TRBJ1-4; 7 bases map to TRBD1. Germline CDR1 is MDHEN and CDR2 is SYDVKM. Trimming cost V 8 bases and J 7 bases; bases outside gene matches: 7. The CDR3 has 13 amino acids. This CDR3 is CASLRGLSEKLFF. CDR3 nucleotide sequence: TGTGCCAGCCTCAGGGGGTTGAGTGAAAAACTGTTTTTT. Filled out from reference TRBV28 and TRBJ1-4, the complete variable domain reads DVKVTQSSRYLVKRTGEKVFLECVQDMDHENMFWYRQDPGLGLRLIYFSYDVKMKEKGDIPEGYSVSREKKERFSLILESASTNQTSMYLCASLRGLSEKLFFGSGTQLSVL.

In this sample, this clone turned up a few times. This chain joins TRBV19 and TRBJ1-1; TRBD1 matches 7 bases. Losses at the gene ends were 7 bases for V and 1 base for J; bases not matched to a gene: 12. The CDR3 spans 16 residues. CDR1 LNHDA and CDR2 SQIVND come from the germline V gene (reference sequence). CDR3 in amino acids: CASIPPNRGWNTEAFF. CDR3 nucleotides: TGTGCCAGTATTCCACCCAACAGGGGTTGGAACACTGAAGCTTTCTTT. Variable domain in full (rest from reference TRBV19 and TRBJ1-1): DGGITQSPKYLFRKEGQNVTLSCEQNLNHDAMYWYRQDPGQGLRLIYYSQIVNDFQKGDIAEGYSVSREKKESFPLTVTSAQKNPTAFYLCASIPPNRGWNTEAFFGQGTRLTVV.